This entry lists 7 T cell receptor beta chains sequenced from one sample in a study of OX40 agonist ivuxolimab in advanced cancers. The method was immunoSEQ multiplex PCR; TCRdb's version includes in-frame clones alone and lacks a portion of them. In the table there are fewer than 100,000 clones, about 89% of which are singletons. The starting material was CD4+ or CD8+ T cells sorted from blood, obtained in a trial of the OX40 agonist ivuxolimab. These receptors were obtained from an adult with an advanced solid tumor such as melanoma, head and neck, liver or kidney cancer.

This chain connects TRBV2 to TRBJ1-1; 10 nucleotides align to TRBD1. After removal of 8 bases from V and 10 bases from J, the junction contained 16 bases not matched to a gene. CDR1 and CDR2 (germline): SNHLY, FYNNEI. The length of the CDR3 is 15 residues. CDR3 protein: CASSPHPGTGDIAFF. CDR3 coding DNA: TGTGCCAGCTCTCCCCATCCGGGGACAGGGGACATAGCTTTCTTT.

J is TRBJ2-5 and V is TRBV28; the D gene is possibly TRBD1 (6 bases). The CDR3 covers 16 residues. Germline V lookup: CDR1 MDHEN, CDR2 SYDVKM. V was trimmed by 3 bases and J by 2 bases, leaving 16 bases between them. Written as DNA, the CDR3 is TGTGCCAGCAGTTTTCCCACTTTAGGGGGTCAAGAGACCCAGTACTTC. The encoded protein is CASSFPTLGGQETQYF.

This chain joins TRBV5-1 and TRBJ2-1, with TRBD1 matching over 8 bases. Germline loops: CDR1 SGHRS, CDR2 YFSETQ. The trim removed 7 bases at V and 4 bases at J, leaving 7 bases unmatched. CDR3 length equals 14 residues. The CDR3 DNA reads as TGCGCCAGCCGTGGAGGACAGGGATACAATGAGCAGTTCTTC. This gives the protein CASRGGQGYNEQFF.

This rearrangement joins TRBV11-2 to TRBJ2-7; 9 bases match TRBD2. V lost 0 bases, J lost 2 bases, and 8 bases stayed unmatched. The length of the CDR3 is 17 residues. Germline V gene data show CDR1 as SGHAT and CDR2 as FQNNGV. Here the CDR3 DNA reads TGTGCCAGCAGCTTAGACCCTAGCGGGGAGGACCCCTACGAGCAGTACTTC. It is translated as CASSLDPSGEDPYEQYF.

The chain uses TRBV7-9 and TRBJ1-1; D remains ambiguous. The CDR3 totals 13 residues. Trimming removed 5 bases from V and 1 base from J, with 8 bases in between. Germline V lookup: CDR1 SEHNR, CDR2 FQNEAQ (reference sequence). CDR3 residues: CASSALANTEAFF. CDR3 nucleotides: TGTGCCAGCAGCGCTTTGGCGAACACTGAAGCTTTCTTT.

This chain connects TRBV7-2 to TRBJ2-3; TRBD2 aligns across 14 bases. Trimming removed 5 bases from V and 4 bases from J; junction bases left unmatched: 5. The CDR3 consists of 16 residues. Germline loops: CDR1 SGHTA, CDR2 FQGNSA. The CDR3 region has the DNA TGTGCCAGCAGCCAGATGGGACTAGCGGGAGCAGATACGCAGTATTTT. Residues: CASSQMGLAGADTQYF.

CDR3 loop: CASSLPGQGIIYEQYF. For the CDR3, the DNA is TGTGCCAGCAGCTTACCAGGACAGGGGATTATCTACGAGCAGTACTTC. This rearrangement joins TRBV11-2 to TRBJ2-7, with 9 bases that match TRBD1. Germline-derived CDR1 and CDR2 are SGHAT and FQNNGV. The CDR3 is 16 amino acids. Trimming took 2 bases from V and 3 from J; bases not matched to a gene: 8.